Shown below are 23 T cell receptor beta chains from a single sample sequenced in a study of T cell responses to AZD1222 COVID-19 vaccine. Using immunoSEQ multiplex PCR, the repertoire was profiled, and TCRdb retains in-frame clones only, with some absent. The sample consists of some 120,000 clones, 80% to 90% of them appearing once. Sequenced material: peripheral blood, taken on day 0 of AZD1222 vaccination. These receptors were obtained from an adult in good health.

This clone was detected only once. Written as DNA, the CDR3 is TGTGCCAGCAGCTCCCCTACCACAGATACGCAGTATTTT. Protein: CASSSPTTDTQYF. The rearrangement links TRBV7-2 to TRBJ2-3; no reliable D call. CDR1 and CDR2 (germline): SGHTA, FQGNSA. Trimming cost V 4 bases and J 2 bases, with 7 bases left between them. The length of the CDR3 is 13 residues.

This chain links TRBV6-2 or TRBV6-3 with TRBJ2-3, with D perhaps matching TRBD1 or TRBD2 (6 bases each). V lost 2 bases, J lost 0 bases, and 9 bases lay in between. CDR1 is MNHEY and CDR2 is SVGEGT in the germline V gene. This CDR3 is 15 amino acids long. CDR3 amino acids: CASSYGGQSTDTQYF. CDR3 DNA sequence: TGTGCCAGCAGTTACGGGGGGCAGAGCACAGATACGCAGTATTTT.

This sequence joins TRBV6-5 and TRBJ2-2; D is unclear. With 5 bases removed from V and 3 bases from J, the gap between germline ends came to 10 bases. CDR1 is MNHEY, CDR2 SVGAGI, per germline. The CDR3 consists of 14 residues. The CDR3 DNA sequence: TGTGCCAGCAGTCGCGACCGGGACACCGGGGAGCTGTTTTTT. It is translated as CASSRDRDTGELFF.

The chain combines TRBV5-6 with TRBJ2-3; D is uncertain. Per the germline V gene, CDR1 is SGHDT and CDR2 is YYEEEE. The CDR3 has 14 amino acids. The V and J ends lost 4 bases and 2 bases respectively, with 11 bases between them. CDR3 residues: CASSRTALTDTQYF. As DNA, the CDR3 is TGTGCCAGCAGCCGTACCGCCCTCACAGATACGCAGTATTTT.

Here the CDR3 reads CASSFGRRAFF. In nucleotides, the CDR3 is TGTGCCAGCAGTTTCGGCCGCAGGGCTTTCTTT. V and J are TRBV28 and TRBJ1-1; D unresolved. Germline loops: CDR1 MDHEN, CDR2 SYDVKM. Trimming took off 3 bases at V and 11 bases at J, with 10 bases between the two ends. The CDR3 is made up of 11 amino acids.

The rearrangement uses TRBV21-1 and TRBJ1-3; the table's D call of TRBD1 was not tested on the DNA. TRBV21-1 is labeled a pseudogene. The CDR3 totals 15 residues. The CDR3, as DNA: TGTGCCAGCAGCAACAGGCAAGACTCTGGAAACACCATATATTTT. It specifies CASSNRQDSGNTIYF.

The chain uses TRBV6-2 or TRBV6-3 and TRBJ1-5, with 8 bases fitting TRBD1. The J segment lost 0 bases and the V segment lost 7 bases, leaving 5 bases of the junction unmatched. CDR1 MNHEY and CDR2 SVGEGT come from the germline V gene. The CDR3 extends over 15 amino acids. For the CDR3, the DNA is TGTGCCAGCACCCCGACAGGGGCTAGCAATCAGCCCCAGCATTTT. It translates to CASTPTGASNQPQHF.

This chain uses TRBV6-6 with TRBJ1-1; 8 nucleotides align to TRBD1. Germline V lookup: CDR1 MNHNY, CDR2 SVGAGI (reference sequence). J gave up 4 bases and V 2 bases, and 6 bases lay outside the gene matches. The CDR3 contains 15 residues. This CDR3 is CASSYPQGEVTEAFF. CDR3 nucleotides: TGTGCCAGCAGTTACCCACAGGGGGAAGTCACTGAAGCTTTCTTT.

The V gene is TRBV7-9, the J gene TRBJ1-4; 11 bases are a match to TRBD1. The J segment lost 8 bases and the V segment lost 5 bases, leaving 7 bases of the junction unmatched. Per germline, CDR1 SEHNR and CDR2 FQNEAQ (reference sequence). The CDR3 is 15 amino acids. CDR3 loop: CASSPGTGGNEKLFF. DNA for the CDR3: TGTGCCAGCAGCCCCGGGACAGGGGGGAACGAAAAACTGTTTTTT.

The gene calls are TRBV19 and TRBJ1-1; the D is unclear. Trimming removed 5 bases from V and 0 bases from J, with 13 bases in between. Germline V gene data show CDR1 as LNHDA and CDR2 as SQIVND (reference sequence). The CDR3 is made up of 15 amino acids. The CDR3 nucleotides are TGTGCCAGTAGTCCCTCCCCGCCCCTGAACACTGAAGCTTTCTTT. Its translation: CASSPSPPLNTEAFF. Combining the CDR3 with reference TRBV19 and TRBJ1-1 gives the whole variable domain DGGITQSPKYLFRKEGQNVTLSCEQNLNHDAMYWYRQDPGQGLRLIYYSQIVNDFQKGDIAEGYSVSREKKESFPLTVTSAQKNPTAFYLCASSPSPPLNTEAFFGQGTRLTVV.

V and J are TRBV3-1 (or the pseudogene TRBV3-2) and TRBJ2-1; 8 bases match TRBD2. The junction had 8 bases not matched to a gene; V was cut back by 0 bases and J by 4 bases. CDR3 length equals 17 residues. Per the germline V gene, CDR1 is LGHDT and CDR2 is YNNKEL (reference sequence). CDR3 coding DNA: TGTGCCAGCAGCCAAGACTCCGGGACTAGGGGGTACAATGAGCAGTTCTTC. Translation gives CASSQDSGTRGYNEQFF.

This CDR3 is CASSPSSATQETQYF. CDR3 DNA sequence: TGTGCCAGCTCACCCTCCAGTGCCACTCAAGAGACCCAGTACTTC. The chain uses TRBV18 and TRBJ2-5; D is unclear. In germline, CDR1 is KGHSH, CDR2 LQKENI. V was shortened by 3 bases and J by 2 bases, with 13 bases between the two germline ends. The CDR3 length is 15 residues.

The rearrangement uses TRBV12-3 or TRBV12-4 and TRBJ1-1; D is unclear. V lost 7 bases and J lost 7, with 7 bases in between. The CDR3 has 10 residues. The CDR3 protein is CASKSREAFF. The CDR3 region has the DNA TGTGCCAGCAAATCCCGTGAAGCTTTCTTT.

The chain has TRBV13 and TRBJ2-7, with 7 bases lining up with TRBD1. V lost 4 bases, J lost 2 bases, and 5 bases stayed unmatched. This CDR3 comprises 14 residues. Germline CDR1 PRHDT, CDR2 FYEKMQ (reference sequence). The CDR3 DNA sequence: TGTGCCAGCAGCTCCCACACAGGGGCCTACGAGCAGTACTTC. It specifies CASSSHTGAYEQYF.

This clone is a singleton in its sample. The chain joins TRBV28 to TRBJ2-1; possible D gene TRBD2, 6 bases. This CDR3 is 12 amino acids long. Trimming stripped 7 bases from V and 6 bases from J, with 10 bases between. Germline V CDR1 and CDR2: MDHEN, SYDVKM. DNA of the CDR3: TGTGCCAGCAACCGGGGGTTCAATGAGCAGTTCTTC. Encoded protein: CASNRGFNEQFF.

The rearrangement links TRBV7-2 to TRBJ2-7; D not resolved. Looked up from germline, CDR1 is SGHTA and CDR2 is FQGNSA. The CDR3 has 14 amino acids. V lost 1 base to trimming and J lost 2 bases, with 9 bases between them. CDR3 in DNA: TGTGCCAGCAGCTTAGAGGGTGGGGCCTACGAGCAGTACTTC. Residues: CASSLEGGAYEQYF.

The V call is TRBV3-1 (or the pseudogene TRBV3-2), the J call TRBJ1-1; no firm D call. Germline CDR1 is LGHDT and CDR2 is YNNKEL (reference sequence). Between the trimmed V and J ends, which lost 6 bases and 4 bases, there was a span of 18 bases. The CDR3 runs 15 residues. The CDR3 protein is CASSRHSLGGTEAFF. The CDR3 DNA reads as TGTGCCAGCAGTCGCCACTCCTTGGGCGGCACTGAAGCTTTCTTT.

This chain connects TRBV24-1 to TRBJ2-2; D perhaps matches TRBD1 (5 bases). V lost 3 bases to trimming and J lost 1 base, with 14 bases between them. CDR1 and CDR2 from the germline V gene are KGHDR and SFDVKD. The CDR3 is 17 amino acids. The chain's CDR3 is CATSDPQSGLNTGELFF. The CDR3 nucleotides are TGTGCCACCAGTGATCCTCAATCAGGGTTGAACACCGGGGAGCTGTTTTTT.

This clone has just one count. This chain links TRBV4-3 with TRBJ1-2; D might be TRBD1 (5 bases). This CDR3 comprises 16 residues. V dropped 4 bases and J dropped 3 bases, with 18 bases sitting between them. Per the germline V gene, CDR1 is LGHNA and CDR2 is YSLEER. The CDR3 nucleotides read TGCGCCAGCAGCCCCAACCCGGGGGGGGAATACTATGGCTACACCTTC. Translating gives CASSPNPGGEYYGYTF.

The chain recombines TRBV28 with TRBJ1-4; weak D call: TRBD1 (5 bases). This CDR3 has 14 amino acids. CDR1 and CDR2 from the germline V gene are MDHEN and SYDVKM. V shed 8 bases and J shed 7 bases, with 17 bases lying between them. CDR3 in amino acids: CASVTGGVGEKLFF. The CDR3 DNA reads as TGTGCCAGCGTGACCGGGGGGGTTGGTGAAAAACTGTTTTTT. The full variable domain, rest sourced from reference TRBV28 and TRBJ1-4, is DVKVTQSSRYLVKRTGEKVFLECVQDMDHENMFWYRQDPGLGLRLIYFSYDVKMKEKGDIPEGYSVSREKKERFSLILESASTNQTSMYLCASVTGGVGEKLFFGSGTQLSVL.

J is TRBJ1-6 and V is TRBV5-5, with unresolved D. Trimming left V 1 base short and J 8 bases short, with 10 bases between. The germline V gene encodes CDR1 SGHKS and CDR2 YYEKEE (reference sequence). This CDR3 is 14 amino acids long. The DNA for the CDR3 is TGTGCCAGCAGCTTGTTACCGGAGGATTCACCCCTCCACTTT. This encodes CASSLLPEDSPLHF.

This chain uses TRBV7-9 with TRBJ1-2; a possible D gene is TRBD1 (5 bases). CDR3 length: 13 amino acids. V gave up 0 bases and J gave up 5 bases, with 7 bases separating them. In germline, CDR1 is SEHNR, CDR2 FQNEAQ (reference sequence). The CDR3 reads CASSLATDYGYTF. The CDR3 nucleotides read TGTGCCAGCAGCTTAGCGACAGATTATGGCTACACCTTC.

The chain combines TRBV6-6 with TRBJ2-2; the D gene is possibly TRBD1 (5 bases). The CDR3 spans 13 residues. From germline, CDR1 is MNHNY and CDR2 SVGAGI (reference sequence). V gave up 11 bases and J gave up 2 bases, with 12 bases separating them. Written as DNA, the CDR3 is TGTGCCTTGTTAGACAGTAACACCGGGGAGCTGTTTTTT. Translation gives CALLDSNTGELFF.